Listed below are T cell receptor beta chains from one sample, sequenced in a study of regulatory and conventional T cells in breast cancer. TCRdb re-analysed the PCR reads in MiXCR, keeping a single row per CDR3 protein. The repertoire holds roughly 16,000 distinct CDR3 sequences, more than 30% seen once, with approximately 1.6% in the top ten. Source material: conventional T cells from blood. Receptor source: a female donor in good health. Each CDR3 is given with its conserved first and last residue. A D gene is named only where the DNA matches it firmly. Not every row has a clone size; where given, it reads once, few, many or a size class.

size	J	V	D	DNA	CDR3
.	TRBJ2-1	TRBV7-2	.	TGTGCCAGCAGCCCAGACTTTAGCTCCTACAATGAGCAGTTCTTC	CASSPDFSSYNEQFF
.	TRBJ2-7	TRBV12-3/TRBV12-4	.	TGTGCCAGCAGGGAGGTGACTGGGGGCGAGCAGTACTTC	CASREVTGGEQYF
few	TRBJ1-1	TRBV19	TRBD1	TGTGCCAGTAGTATTCCGACAGGGGCCACTGAAGCTTTCTTT	CASSIPTGATEAFF
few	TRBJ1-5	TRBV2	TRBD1	TGTGCCAGCAGTGATTACCCGGGACAGGGGGCCCAGATAGATCAGCCCCAGCATTTT	CASSDYPGQGAQIDQPQHF
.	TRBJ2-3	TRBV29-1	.	TGCAGCGTAGGGGGAACCGGCGATACGCAGTATTTT	CSVGGTGDTQYF
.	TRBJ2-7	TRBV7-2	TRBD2	TGTGCCAGCAGCTTAGCTAGCGGGGGGGCCGGTGAGCAGTACTTC	CASSLASGGAGEQYF
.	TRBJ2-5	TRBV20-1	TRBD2	TGCAGTGCTAGGCTGATAGCGGGAGATGAGACCCAGTACTTC	CSARLIAGDETQYF
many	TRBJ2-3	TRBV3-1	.	TGTGCCAGCAGCCAAGAATACGGGGGCCAGTACAACACAGATACGCAGTATTTT	CASSQEYGGQYNTDTQYF
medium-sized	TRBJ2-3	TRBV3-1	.	TGTGCCAGCAGCCCGTCCGGGCAGGCAGATACGCAGTATTTT	CASSPSGQADTQYF
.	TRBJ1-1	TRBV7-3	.	TGTGCCAGCAGCTTGGAAGTCTTGAACACTGAAGCTTTCTTT	CASSLEVLNTEAFF
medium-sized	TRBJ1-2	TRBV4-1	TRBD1	TGCGCCAGCAGCCAAGGAGGGGGGACAGACTCGGCCGGCTACACCTTC	CASSQGGGTDSAGYTF
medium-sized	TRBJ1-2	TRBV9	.	TGTGCCAGCAGGAGAGGGGGTGGACAGAACAGCCGCTACACCTTC	CASRRGGGQNSRYTF
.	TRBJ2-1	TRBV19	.	TGTGCCAGTAGTTTATCGAGGTGGAATGAGCAGTTCTTC	CASSLSRWNEQFF
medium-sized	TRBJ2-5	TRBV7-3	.	TGTGCCAGCAGCTTAACTAACGCGCGTGGCGAGACCCAGTACTTC	CASSLTNARGETQYF
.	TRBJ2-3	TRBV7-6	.	TGTGCCAGCAGCCCTCCAGGGAGAAATACGCAGTATTTT	CASSPPGRNTQYF
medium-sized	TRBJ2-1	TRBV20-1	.	TGCAGTGCCCAAAGGGATTTGGACAGACAATTCAATGAGCAGTTCTTC	CSAQRDLDRQFNEQFF
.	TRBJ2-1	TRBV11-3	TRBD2	TGTGCCAGCAGCTTAGATCCCCTTGGGGCGGGAGGTTTAAATGAGCAGTTCTTC	CASSLDPLGAGGLNEQFF
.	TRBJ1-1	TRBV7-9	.	TGTGCCAGCAGCTTGGGGGACCGGAGGGACACTGAAGCTTTCTTT	CASSLGDRRDTEAFF
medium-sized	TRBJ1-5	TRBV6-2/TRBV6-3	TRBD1	TGTGCCAGCAGTTACTCTGGGACAGTGAATCAGCCCCAGCATTTT	CASSYSGTVNQPQHF
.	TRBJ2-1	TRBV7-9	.	TGTGCCAGCACAGGGCTTACGATGAGCGAGCAGTTCTTC	CASTGLTMSEQFF
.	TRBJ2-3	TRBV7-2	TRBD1	TGTGCCAGCAGCTTAACCGACCTCACAGGGGGCCGCACAGATACGCAGTATTTT	CASSLTDLTGGRTDTQYF
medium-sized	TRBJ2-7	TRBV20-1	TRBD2	TGCAGTGCTACCACCAGCGGGAGGATTTACGAGCAGTACTTC	CSATTSGRIYEQYF
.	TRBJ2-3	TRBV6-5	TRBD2	TGTGCCAGCACCGGACTAGCGGGAGGGGGGCAGTATTTT	CASTGLAGGGQYF
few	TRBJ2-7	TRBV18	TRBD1	TGTGCCAGCTCAACAGGGGGCGCCGACTACGAGCAGTACTTC	CASSTGGADYEQYF
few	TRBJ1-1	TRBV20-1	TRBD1	TGCAGTGCTGTTAAGGGACAGTGGGGATCTGAAGCTTTCTTT	CSAVKGQWGSEAFF